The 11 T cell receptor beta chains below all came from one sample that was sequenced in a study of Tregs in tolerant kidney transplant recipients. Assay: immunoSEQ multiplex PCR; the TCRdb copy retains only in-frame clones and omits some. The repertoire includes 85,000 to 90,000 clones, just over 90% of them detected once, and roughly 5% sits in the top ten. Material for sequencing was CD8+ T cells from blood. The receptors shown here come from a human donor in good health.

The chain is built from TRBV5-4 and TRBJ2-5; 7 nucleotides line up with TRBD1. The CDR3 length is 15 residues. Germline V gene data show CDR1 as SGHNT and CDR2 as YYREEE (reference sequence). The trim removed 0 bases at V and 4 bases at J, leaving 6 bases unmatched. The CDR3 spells CASSLERGLGETQYF. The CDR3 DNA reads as TGTGCCAGCAGCTTGGAGAGGGGGCTAGGAGAGACCCAGTACTTC.

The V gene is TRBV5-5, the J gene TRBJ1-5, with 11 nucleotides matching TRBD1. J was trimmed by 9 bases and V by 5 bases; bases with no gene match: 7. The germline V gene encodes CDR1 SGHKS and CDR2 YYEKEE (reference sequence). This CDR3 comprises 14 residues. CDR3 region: CASSPGTGGWPQHF. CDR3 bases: TGTGCCAGCAGTCCGGGGACAGGGGGGTGGCCCCAGCATTTT.

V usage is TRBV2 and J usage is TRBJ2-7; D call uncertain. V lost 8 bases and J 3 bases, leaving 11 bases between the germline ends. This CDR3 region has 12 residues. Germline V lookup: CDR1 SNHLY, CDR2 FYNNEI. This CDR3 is CASGYTNYEQYF. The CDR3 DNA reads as TGTGCCAGCGGTTACACCAACTACGAGCAGTACTTC.

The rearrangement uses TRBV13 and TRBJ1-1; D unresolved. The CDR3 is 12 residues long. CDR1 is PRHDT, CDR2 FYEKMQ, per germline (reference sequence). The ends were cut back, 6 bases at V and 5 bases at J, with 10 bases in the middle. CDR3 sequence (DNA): TGTGCCAGCAGTCAGTGGAGAACTGAAGCTTTCTTT. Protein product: CASSQWRTEAFF.

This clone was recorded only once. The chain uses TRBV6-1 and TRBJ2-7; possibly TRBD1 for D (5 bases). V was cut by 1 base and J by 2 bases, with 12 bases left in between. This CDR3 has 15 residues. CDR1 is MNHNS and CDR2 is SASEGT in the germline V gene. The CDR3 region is CASSEEGNRPYEQYF. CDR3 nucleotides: TGTGCCAGCAGTGAAGAGGGGAACAGACCCTACGAGCAGTACTTC.

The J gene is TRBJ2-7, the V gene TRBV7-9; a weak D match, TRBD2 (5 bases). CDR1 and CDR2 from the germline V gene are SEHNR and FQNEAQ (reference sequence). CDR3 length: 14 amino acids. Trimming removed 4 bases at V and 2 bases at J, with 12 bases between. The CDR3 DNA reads TGTGCCAGCAGCTCGATGGACTCGCCCTACGAGCAGTACTTC. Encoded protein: CASSSMDSPYEQYF.

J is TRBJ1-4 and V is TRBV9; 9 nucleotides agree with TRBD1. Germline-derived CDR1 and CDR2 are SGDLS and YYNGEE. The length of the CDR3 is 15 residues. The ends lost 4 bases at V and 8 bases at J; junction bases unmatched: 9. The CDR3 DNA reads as TGTGCCAGCAGCCCTTGGGGACAGGGTGAGGAAAAACTGTTTTTT. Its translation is CASSPWGQGEEKLFF. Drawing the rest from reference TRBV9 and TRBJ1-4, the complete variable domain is DSGVTQTPKHLITATGQRVTLRCSPRSGDLSVYWYQQSLDQGLQFLIQYYNGEERAKGNILERFSAQQFPDLHSELNLSSLELGDSALYFCASSPWGQGEEKLFFGSGTQLSVL.

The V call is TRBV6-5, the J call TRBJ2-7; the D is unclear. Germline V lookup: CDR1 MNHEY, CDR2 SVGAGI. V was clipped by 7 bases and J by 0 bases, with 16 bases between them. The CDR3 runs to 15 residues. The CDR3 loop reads CASIPFDILSYEQYF. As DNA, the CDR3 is TGTGCCAGCATTCCCTTTGACATTCTCTCCTACGAGCAGTACTTC.

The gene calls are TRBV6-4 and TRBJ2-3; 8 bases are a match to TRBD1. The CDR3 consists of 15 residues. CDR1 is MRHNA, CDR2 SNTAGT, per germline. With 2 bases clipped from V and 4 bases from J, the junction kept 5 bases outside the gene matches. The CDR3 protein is CASSDGGQESDTQYF. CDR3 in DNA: TGTGCCAGCAGTGACGGGGGACAGGAGTCAGATACGCAGTATTTT.

CDR3 coding DNA: TGTGCCAGCAGCGCAGACAGCACAGATACGCAGTATTTT. It is translated as CASSADSTDTQYF. V and J are TRBV5-6 and TRBJ2-3; D ambiguous. The CDR3 consists of 13 residues. Trimming took 4 bases from V and 0 from J, leaving 6 bases between them. In germline, CDR1 is SGHDT, CDR2 YYEEEE.

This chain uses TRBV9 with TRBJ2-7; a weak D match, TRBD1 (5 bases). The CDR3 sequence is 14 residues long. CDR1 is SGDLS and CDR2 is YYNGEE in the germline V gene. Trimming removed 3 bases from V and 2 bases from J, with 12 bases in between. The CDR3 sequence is CASSGREGPYEQYF. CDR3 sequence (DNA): TGTGCCAGCAGCGGCAGGGAAGGTCCCTACGAGCAGTACTTC.